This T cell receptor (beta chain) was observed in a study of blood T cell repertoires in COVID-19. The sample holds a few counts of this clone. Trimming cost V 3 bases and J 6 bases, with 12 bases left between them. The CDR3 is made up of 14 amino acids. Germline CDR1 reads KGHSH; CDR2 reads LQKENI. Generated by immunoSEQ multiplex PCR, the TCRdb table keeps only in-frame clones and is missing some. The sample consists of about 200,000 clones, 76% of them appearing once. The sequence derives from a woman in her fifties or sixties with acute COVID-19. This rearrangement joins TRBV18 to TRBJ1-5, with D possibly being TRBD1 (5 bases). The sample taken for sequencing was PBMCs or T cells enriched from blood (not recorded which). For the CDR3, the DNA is TGTGCCAGCTCACCGGGCAGGGAGGGTCAGCCCCAGCATTTT. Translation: CASSPGREGQPQHF.